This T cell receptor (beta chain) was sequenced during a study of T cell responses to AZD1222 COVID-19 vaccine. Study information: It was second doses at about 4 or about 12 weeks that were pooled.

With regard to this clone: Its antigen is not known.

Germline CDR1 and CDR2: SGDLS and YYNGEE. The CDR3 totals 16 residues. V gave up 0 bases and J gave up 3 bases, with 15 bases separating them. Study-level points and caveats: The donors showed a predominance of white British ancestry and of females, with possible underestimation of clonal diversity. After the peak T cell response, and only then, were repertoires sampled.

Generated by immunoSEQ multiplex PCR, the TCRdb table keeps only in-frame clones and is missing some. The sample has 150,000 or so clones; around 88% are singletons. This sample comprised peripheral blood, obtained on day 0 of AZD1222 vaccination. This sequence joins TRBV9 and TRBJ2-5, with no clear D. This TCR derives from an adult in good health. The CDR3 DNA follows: TGTGCCAGCAGCGTAGGGAATAGAAAATCAAAAGAGACCCAGTACTTC. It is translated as CASSVGNRKSKETQYF.